This entry is about one TCR beta chain. The table came from immunoSEQ multiplex PCR; TCRdb's copy has only in-frame clones and leaves some out. The sample gives about 85,000 clones, 90% to 95% of which show up once; approximately 2.5% is in the top ten. This sample stems from a study of T cell changes during pregnancy in multiple sclerosis. CDR3 length equals 14 residues. Germline V gene lookup returns CDR1 SGHTA and CDR2 FQGTGA. Trimming cost V 4 bases and J 6 bases, with 12 bases left between them. The rearrangement uses TRBV7-3 and TRBJ2-2; D may be TRBD1 (5 bases). Sequencing used peripheral blood, obtained in the first trimester of pregnancy. The sequence was obtained from a female donor with multiple sclerosis, enrolled in a pregnancy study. CDR3 region: CASSSPGHAGELFF. The CDR3 region has the DNA TGTGCCAGCAGCTCCCCAGGACATGCCGGGGAGCTGTTTTTT.